This T cell receptor beta chain was identified in a study of blood T cell repertoires in COVID-19. Study at large: COVID-19 samples, acute and convalescent, were from the United States, Italy and Spain. Sample material is recorded as cDNA or gDNA derived from T cells, B-cell-depleted T cells, or PBMCs.

This clone was detected only once. Source study methods: Reference gene primer amplification in the assay estimated nucleated cell counts. Using immunoSEQ multiplex PCR, the repertoire was profiled, and TCRdb retains in-frame clones only, with some absent. The DNA was the basis for D and trimming; V, J and clone size are from that table. Of around 70,000 clones in the sample, 86% were seen once. The germline gives CDR1 MDHEN, CDR2 SYDVKM. The CDR3 totals 16 residues. Trimming at V came to 6 bases and at J to 5 bases, leaving 12 bases not matched to a gene. Sequencing input: peripheral blood. The J gene is TRBJ2-1, the V gene TRBV28, with 8 nucleotides matching TRBD2. This receptor was taken from a man aged 25 to 40 with acute or convalescent COVID-19. In DNA, the CDR3 is TGTGCCAGCAGATCCCCGGGGCTAGCGGGCAACAATGAGCAGTTCTTC. Translated, it gives CASRSPGLAGNNEQFF.